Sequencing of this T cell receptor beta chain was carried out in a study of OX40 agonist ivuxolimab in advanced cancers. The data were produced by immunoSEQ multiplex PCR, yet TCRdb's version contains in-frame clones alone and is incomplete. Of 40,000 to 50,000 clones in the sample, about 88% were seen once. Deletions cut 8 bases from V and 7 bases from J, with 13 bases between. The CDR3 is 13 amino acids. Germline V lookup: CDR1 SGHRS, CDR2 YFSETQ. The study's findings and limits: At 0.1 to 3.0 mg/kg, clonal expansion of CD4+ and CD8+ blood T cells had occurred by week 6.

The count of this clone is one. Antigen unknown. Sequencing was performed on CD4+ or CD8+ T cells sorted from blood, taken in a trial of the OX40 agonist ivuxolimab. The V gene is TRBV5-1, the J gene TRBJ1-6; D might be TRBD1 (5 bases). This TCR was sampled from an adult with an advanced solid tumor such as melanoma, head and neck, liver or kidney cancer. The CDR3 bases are TGCGCCAGTGGGGCAGGAATCAATTCACCCCTCCACTTT. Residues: CASGAGINSPLHF. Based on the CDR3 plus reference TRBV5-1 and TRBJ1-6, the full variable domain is KAGVTQTPRYLIKTRGQQVTLSCSPISGHRSVSWYQQTPGQGLQFLFEYFSETQRNKGNFPGRFSGRQFSNSRSEMNVSTLELGDSALYLCASGAGINSPLHFGNGTRLTVT.